Reported below is one TCR beta chain. What it binds is unknown. The sample originates from a study of lymphopenia after photon versus proton radiotherapy. Findings of the study overall: After lymphocyte nadir, photon-treated repertoires showed oligoclonal expansion, especially CD8+ Temra. Survival link was tested only in deceased patients; proton benefit remains a possibility.

Measured with immunoSEQ multiplex PCR; TCRdb has only the in-frame clones, and not every one. The sample lists 150,000 or so clones, about nine tenths occurring once. The germline V gene encodes CDR1 LNHDA and CDR2 SQIVND (reference sequence). The CDR3 is made up of 16 amino acids. V lost 4 bases, J lost 0 bases, and 9 bases stayed unmatched. The material was peripheral blood, obtained from a patient treated with photon-based radiotherapy. The rearrangement joins TRBV19 to TRBJ2-7, with TRBD2 matching over 7 bases. The receptor was isolated from a man in his fifties with gastric cancer. This CDR3 reads CASSTASSGSSYEQYF. CDR3 DNA: TGTGCCAGTAGTACCGCTTCTAGCGGAAGCTCCTACGAGCAGTACTTC.